Each of the 29 T cell receptor beta chains below was sequenced from the same sample in a study of cytomegalovirus exposure and HLA in healthy donors. In the PCR, 60 Vbeta and 13 Jbeta primers were used. Profiling relied on immunoSEQ multiplex PCR, and the TCRdb table lists in-frame clones only, not all of them. Altogether roughly 200,000 clones are present, more than 60% being singletons, with the ten largest covering about 1.7%. Sequenced sample: PBMCs. These receptor sequences come from a man in his fifties in good health and CMV-seronegative.

The chain is built from TRBV30 and TRBJ2-5, with 10 bases lining up with TRBD2. The J call may be wrong; the DNA end is better matched by TRBJ2-7. Germline V gives CDR1 GTSNPN, CDR2 SVGIG (reference sequence). The CDR3 contains 15 residues. In DNA form, the CDR3 reads TGTGCCTGGAGTCCTGGTGGACTAGCGGCCTACGAGCAGTACTTC. Its translation is CAWSPGGLAAYEQYF.

This chain links TRBV2 with TRBJ2-7; tentatively, D is TRBD1 (5 bases). This CDR3 has 15 amino acids. The germline V gene has CDR1 SNHLY and CDR2 FYNNEI. V was shortened by 4 bases and J by 0 bases, with 13 bases between the two germline ends. CDR3 amino acids: CASSASGLGSYEQYF. The CDR3 nucleotides are TGTGCCAGCAGTGCATCAGGGCTGGGCTCCTACGAGCAGTACTTC.

This chain uses TRBV6-1 with TRBJ2-5, with TRBD2 identical over 9 bases. CDR3 length equals 15 residues. Unmatched junction bases numbered 4, after V lost 5 bases and J lost 0 bases. Germline values: CDR1 MNHNS, CDR2 SASEGT. The CDR3 nucleotides are TGTGCCAGCAGTTCTAGCGGGGCGTACCAAGAGACCCAGTACTTC. Its translation: CASSSSGAYQETQYF.

This clone was detected a few times. Its ends do not fully match the called genes, so a read error is possible. V usage is TRBV7-7 and J usage is TRBJ1-1, with D perhaps TRBD1 (6 bases). Per the germline V gene, CDR1 is SSHAT and CDR2 is FNYEAQ (reference sequence). The CDR3 length is 13 residues. Written as DNA, the CDR3 is TGTGCTAGCAGCTCGGGACAGAACACTGAAGCTTTCTTT. Translated, it gives CASSSGQNTEAFF. Drawing the rest from reference TRBV7-7 and TRBJ1-1, the complete variable domain is GAGVSQSPRYKVTKRGQDVTLRCDPISSHATLYWYQQALGQGPEFLTYFNYEAQPDKSGLPSDRFSAERPEGSISTLTIQRTEQRDSAMYRCASSSGQNTEAFFGQGTRLTVV.

This clone has just a few counts. The chain joins TRBV5-1 to TRBJ2-2, with 10 positions matching TRBD2. Trimming at V came to 0 bases and at J to 3 bases, leaving 2 bases not matched to a gene. Germline V CDR1 and CDR2: SGHRS, YFSETQ. This CDR3 has 16 residues. The CDR3 protein is CASSLELAGDTGELFF. In DNA form, the CDR3 reads TGCGCCAGCAGCTTGGAGCTAGCGGGAGACACCGGGGAGCTGTTTTTT.

The V gene is TRBV5-1, the J gene TRBJ1-1; D is ambiguous. With 1 base removed from V and 0 bases from J, the gap between germline ends came to 13 bases. CDR3 size: 16 residues. Germline values: CDR1 SGHRS, CDR2 YFSETQ. The CDR3 region is CASSLSNGGLNTEAFF. CDR3 coding DNA: TGCGCCAGCAGCTTGTCGAACGGAGGGTTGAACACTGAAGCTTTCTTT.

The V gene is TRBV27, the J gene TRBJ1-1; 8 positions match TRBD1. V lost 8 bases and J lost 7; bases outside the gene matches: 9. The CDR3 spans 13 residues. The V gene's germline CDR1 is MNHEY and CDR2 SMNVEV (reference sequence). CDR3 residues: CASHGQGLREAFF. The CDR3 DNA reads TGTGCCAGCCACGGACAGGGCCTTCGTGAAGCTTTCTTT.

As concerns this clone: Other DNA sequences in this sample translate to the same CDR3. This sequence joins TRBV18 and TRBJ2-2, with D maybe TRBD1 (5 bases). Germline CDR1 is KGHSH and CDR2 is LQKENI. The CDR3 is 13 amino acids. V shed 1 base and J shed 6 bases, with 6 bases lying between them. The CDR3 DNA reads TGTGCCAGCTCACCACTGGGGCCCGGGGAGCTGTTTTTT. Protein sequence: CASSPLGPGELFF.

The DNA of the CDR3 is TGTGCCAGCAGCCCTCGGCCGGGACTAGCGGGAGGTTCCCTATACAATGAGCAGTTCTTC. Residues: CASSPRPGLAGGSLYNEQFF. This rearrangement joins TRBV9 to TRBJ2-1, with 15 bases matching TRBD2. J gave up 4 bases and V 4 bases, and 15 bases lay outside the gene matches. The CDR3 runs to 20 residues. Germline assignment: CDR1 SGDLS and CDR2 YYNGEE.

The chain has TRBV29-1 and TRBJ2-5; D remains ambiguous. The J call may not be correct, given that the DNA end is closer to TRBJ2-7. The length of the CDR3 is 13 residues. Looked up from germline, CDR1 is SQVTM and CDR2 is ANQGSEA. The CDR3 nucleotides read TGCAGCGTTGAGGTACTCTCCAGCGACGAGCAGTACTTC. It yields the protein CSVEVLSSDEQYF.

The chain joins TRBV6-1 to TRBJ1-5; D perhaps matches TRBD1 (6 bases). There are 15 residues in the CDR3. V lost 3 bases, J lost 6 bases, and 15 bases lay in between. Germline V gives CDR1 MNHNS, CDR2 SASEGT. The CDR3 nucleotides read TGTGCCAGCAGTGAGAATTACAGGGAAAGTCAGCCCCAGCATTTT. Protein: CASSENYRESQPQHF.

This clone was counted a few times. This chain uses TRBV5-4 with TRBJ2-2; tentative D call: TRBD2 (5 bases). The V end lost 0 bases, the J end lost 4 bases, and 7 bases lay between the germline ends. CDR1 SGHNT and CDR2 YYREEE come from the germline V gene (reference sequence). The CDR3 sequence is 14 residues long. The CDR3 sequence: CASSLATSTGELFF. DNA of the CDR3: TGTGCCAGCAGCTTGGCCACTAGCACCGGGGAGCTGTTTTTT.

The CDR3 DNA is TGTGCCAGCAGTTCTGGGCGACAGGGGGGCTTGAACACTGAAGCTTTCTTT. It yields the protein CASSSGRQGGLNTEAFF. The chain is built from TRBV28 and TRBJ1-1; 9 bases are a match to TRBD1. The junction had 9 bases not matched to a gene; V was cut back by 4 bases and J by 0 bases. The CDR3 has 17 amino acids. Germline loops: CDR1 MDHEN, CDR2 SYDVKM.

This clone was recorded only once. The rearrangement uses TRBV2 and TRBJ1-6; TRBD1 might be the D (5 bases). V lost 4 bases and J 11 bases, leaving 15 bases between the germline ends. CDR3 length equals 14 residues. The germline CDR1 and CDR2 sequences are SNHLY and FYNNEI. The CDR3 is CASSVTNRNPPLHF. The CDR3 coding sequence is TGTGCCAGCAGTGTCACAAACAGGAATCCACCCCTCCACTTT.

The V and J genes are TRBV5-1 and TRBJ1-1; D is possibly TRBD1 (5 bases). This CDR3 has 14 residues. The germline gives CDR1 SGHRS, CDR2 YFSETQ. V lost 5 bases, J lost 0 bases, and 11 bases lay in between. CDR3 protein: CASRSGQLNTEAFF. CDR3 DNA: TGCGCCAGCAGGTCAGGGCAACTGAACACTGAAGCTTTCTTT.

This chain connects TRBV5-4 to TRBJ2-7; 7 bases are a match to TRBD1. The CDR3 sequence is 14 residues long. Germline CDR1 reads SGHNT; CDR2 reads YYREEE (reference sequence). Trimming at V came to 4 bases and at J to 2 bases, leaving 6 bases not matched to a gene. CDR3 region: CASSEDRRTYEQYF. DNA of the CDR3: TGTGCCAGCAGCGAGGACAGGAGAACCTACGAGCAGTACTTC.

This chain joins TRBV29-1 and TRBJ1-1; D is uncertain. Trimming removed 7 bases from V and 1 base from J, with 13 bases in between. Germline V CDR1 and CDR2: SQVTM, ANQGSEA. The CDR3 has 13 amino acids. CDR3 in amino acids: CSASREKNTEAFF. CDR3 DNA: TGCAGCGCTAGTAGGGAGAAGAACACTGAAGCTTTCTTT. The whole variable domain, filled in from reference TRBV29-1 and TRBJ1-1, reads SAVISQKPSRDICQRGTSLTIQCQVDSQVTMMFWYRQQPGQSLTLIATANQGSEATYESGFVIDKFPISRPNLTFSTLTVSNMSPEDSSIYLCSASREKNTEAFFGQGTRLTVV.

The chain uses TRBV10-2 and TRBJ2-2; 7 nucleotides match TRBD1. The germline V gene has CDR1 WSHSY and CDR2 SAAADI. V dropped 10 bases and J dropped 6; count of bases not matched to a gene: 5. The CDR3 is made up of 12 amino acids. CDR3 in amino acids: CATRQGSGELFF. CDR3 DNA: TGCGCCACCAGACAGGGCTCCGGGGAGCTGTTTTTT.

The chain employs TRBV30 and TRBJ2-7; D ambiguous. Per the germline V gene, CDR1 is GTSNPN and CDR2 is SVGIG (reference sequence). The CDR3 contains 16 residues. V was trimmed by 0 bases and J by 2 bases, leaving 17 bases between them. Here the CDR3 reads CAWSVEQLSTPYEQYF. In DNA form, the CDR3 reads TGTGCCTGGAGTGTTGAACAGCTAAGTACACCCTACGAGCAGTACTTC.

This clone was detected only once. The genes are TRBV7-3 and TRBJ2-2; D gene ambiguous. The CDR3 has 13 amino acids. The germline V and J ends were trimmed by 2 bases and 7 bases, with 8 bases remaining between them. In germline, CDR1 is SGHTA, CDR2 FQGTGA. CDR3 nucleotide sequence: TGTGCCAGCAGCTTATTGGGCCACGGGGAGCTGTTTTTT. Protein: CASSLLGHGELFF.

This clone was picked up a small number of times. The chain has TRBV27 and TRBJ2-1, with TRBD1 as a possible D gene (6 bases). In germline, CDR1 is MNHEY, CDR2 SMNVEV (reference sequence). With 0 bases removed from V and 5 bases from J, the gap between germline ends came to 14 bases. The CDR3 covers 16 residues. The CDR3 nucleotides are TGTGCCAGCAGTTTATCCCCTCTCACAGGGCACAATGAGCAGTTCTTC. It codes for CASSLSPLTGHNEQFF.

This clone was found a few times. V is TRBV4-2 and J is TRBJ2-6, with D maybe TRBD2 (6 bases). The CDR3 runs to 19 residues. CDR1 is LGHNA and CDR2 is YNFKEQ in the germline V gene. V was pared by 0 bases and J by 1 base, with 16 bases between. The DNA of the CDR3 is TGTGCCAGCAGCCAAGATATTCCCGGGAGTCTGTCTGGGGCCAACGTCCTGACTTTC. Protein product: CASSQDIPGSLSGANVLTF.

This clone has just one count. V is TRBV6-6 and J is TRBJ2-5; maybe TRBD1 (5 bases). With the DNA end fitting TRBJ2-7 better, the J assignment may be wrong. There are 13 residues in the CDR3. Per the germline V gene, CDR1 is MNHNY and CDR2 is SVGAGI (reference sequence). The CDR3 protein is CASSSTGPYEQYF. The CDR3 coding sequence is TGTGCCAGCAGTTCCACAGGACCCTACGAGCAGTACTTC.

The J gene is TRBJ2-7, the V gene TRBV7-2, with 9 nucleotides matching TRBD2. This CDR3 region has 14 residues. Trimming cost V 1 base and J 6 bases; bases outside gene matches: 4. The germline V gene encodes CDR1 SGHTA and CDR2 FQGNSA. The CDR3 coding sequence is TGTGCCAGCAGCTTAGGCGCGGGAGGGAGCGAGCAGTACTTC. Translation: CASSLGAGGSEQYF.

The chain is built from TRBV27 and TRBJ2-2; D is unclear. Trimming stripped 6 bases from V and 0 bases from J, with 17 bases between. Germline V CDR1 and CDR2: MNHEY, SMNVEV (reference sequence). There are 17 residues in the CDR3. DNA of the CDR3: TGTGCCAGCAGCCAACCCCGATCAGGCTCGAACACCGGGGAGCTGTTTTTT. Amino acid sequence: CASSQPRSGSNTGELFF.

A note on this clone: Compared with germline, one end of the junction differs, possibly owing to a read error. The chain combines TRBV27 with TRBJ2-7, with D uncertain. The germline CDR1 and CDR2 sequences are MNHEY and SMNVEV (reference sequence). The length of the CDR3 is 14 residues. The CDR3 reads CACSPHVFSYEQYF. CDR3 sequence (DNA): TGTGCCTGCAGTCCCCATGTGTTCTCCTACGAGCAGTACTTC.

This clone appeared a single time. This chain connects TRBV19 to TRBJ1-5; 12 bases are shared with TRBD1. Germline V gene data show CDR1 as LNHDA and CDR2 as SQIVND (reference sequence). The CDR3 covers 19 residues. Germline trimming cut 1 base from V and 2 bases from J; bases unmatched to any gene: 9. CDR3 DNA sequence: TGTGCCAGTAGTATAGGACCGGGACAGGGGGCGATTGGCAATCAGCCCCAGCATTTT. This encodes CASSIGPGQGAIGNQPQHF. Full variable domain (missing parts from reference TRBV19 and TRBJ1-5): DGGITQSPKYLFRKEGQNVTLSCEQNLNHDAMYWYRQDPGQGLRLIYYSQIVNDFQKGDIAEGYSVSREKKESFPLTVTSAQKNPTAFYLCASSIGPGQGAIGNQPQHFGDGTRLSIL.

The V gene is TRBV7-9, the J gene TRBJ1-1, with 8 positions matching TRBD1. The trim removed 5 bases at V and 2 bases at J, leaving 7 bases unmatched. Germline CDR1 SEHNR, CDR2 FQNEAQ (reference sequence). This CDR3 spans 15 amino acids. CDR3 amino acids: CASSPQTGVNTEAFF. The CDR3 bases are TGTGCCAGCAGCCCGCAGACAGGGGTTAACACTGAAGCTTTCTTT.

The chain recombines TRBV28 with TRBJ2-1, with 7 nucleotides matching TRBD2. The CDR3 runs to 15 residues. Germline V gene data show CDR1 as MDHEN and CDR2 as SYDVKM. Germline trimming cut 2 bases from V and 13 bases from J; bases unmatched to any gene: 14. Here the CDR3 reads CASSLSGAGRISQFF. For the CDR3, the DNA is TGTGCCAGCAGTTTAAGTGGAGCGGGGCGGATTTCTCAGTTCTTC.